This TCR beta chain is from a study of blood T cell repertoires in COVID-19. Background on the study: Samples representing acute and convalescent COVID-19 were sourced from the United States, Italy and Spain. The cDNA or gDNA used as material had been derived from T cells, B-cell-depleted T cells, or PBMCs.

Assay used: immunoSEQ multiplex PCR; TCRdb lists only in-frame clones, some missing. This sample carries about 160,000 clones, more than 65% of them seen once, and the ten largest clones take approximately 7.7%. Those enrolled in Seattle joined during active infection and were followed longitudinally afterward. Germline CDR1 SGDLS, CDR2 YYNGEE. J lost 2 bases, V lost 1 base, and 5 bases had no gene match. This CDR3 spans 15 amino acids. The source of this sequence is a woman in her sixties with COVID-19, enrolled during active disease. The sample consisted of peripheral blood. V and J are TRBV9 and TRBJ1-2; 7 positions match TRBD1. This chain's CDR3 is CASSVTGTANYGYTF. The CDR3 DNA sequence: TGTGCCAGCAGCGTAACCGGGACAGCGAACTATGGCTACACCTTC. Full variable domain (missing parts from reference TRBV9 and TRBJ1-2): DSGVTQTPKHLITATGQRVTLRCSPRSGDLSVYWYQQSLDQGLQFLIQYYNGEERAKGNILERFSAQQFPDLHSELNLSSLELGDSALYFCASSVTGTANYGYTFGSGTRLTVV.